These 17 T cell receptor beta chains came from one sample sequenced in a study of T cells in Graves' hyperthyroidism and ophthalmopathy. Amplification yielded TCR beta CDR3 regions, with RNA transcripts as the source. Primed by the HTBI set, a first-round RT-PCR was run on the TCR CDR3. Each CDR3 protein is one row after TCRdb ran MiXCR on the multiplex PCR reads. The repertoire holds about 290,000 distinct CDR3 sequences, with about 17% as singletons. Specimen: blood. The receptors were gathered from a woman aged 55 to 70 with Graves' ophthalmopathy.

This clonotype has more than one count but fewer than ten. The genes are TRBV5-6 and TRBJ1-5; unclear D gene. The CDR3 loop spans 14 amino acids. V was clipped by 4 bases and J by 9 bases, with 17 bases between them. CDR1 and CDR2 from the germline V gene are SGHDT and YYEEEE. The CDR3 sequence is CASSRRHTDGPQHF. The CDR3 DNA is TGTGCCAGCAGCCGGAGACACACTGATGGGCCCCAGCATTTT.

This clonotype was observed a handful of times. V gene TRBV12-5 combines with J gene TRBJ1-2; D perhaps matches TRBD1 (6 bases). Germline values: CDR1 LGHNT, CDR2 FRNRAP. The V gene lost 0 bases and the J gene lost 6 bases, with 14 bases spanning the gap. The CDR3 has 15 amino acids. The CDR3 loop reads CASGLVAEQGNGYTF. As DNA, the CDR3 is TGTGCTAGTGGTTTGGTAGCCGAGCAGGGGAATGGCTACACCTTC.

The chain carries TRBV7-8 and TRBJ1-5, with D possibly being TRBD1 (6 bases). Germline V CDR1 and CDR2: SGHVS, FQNEAQ. V lost 6 bases and J 7 bases, leaving 13 bases between the germline ends. The CDR3 has 13 amino acids. As DNA, the CDR3 is TGTGCCAGCAGGAGACAGGCCGGCCAGCCCCAGCATTTT. Amino acid sequence: CASRRQAGQPQHF.

This clonotype was detected many times. The rearrangement links TRBV12-3 or TRBV12-4 to TRBJ2-7, with 8 bases matching TRBD2. With V trimmed by 2 bases and J by 6 bases, 9 bases remained unmatched. CDR3 size: 15 residues. The DNA for the CDR3 is TGTGCCAGCAGTTTAAGTATCGCGGGAGGTGGCGAGCAGTACTTC. Translated, it gives CASSLSIAGGGEQYF.

The chain has TRBV4-3 and TRBJ2-3, with unresolved D. Between the trimmed V and J ends, which lost 0 bases and 7 bases, there was a span of 11 bases. The germline gives CDR1 LGHNA, CDR2 YSLEER. This CDR3 contains 14 residues. The CDR3 spells CASSQDLVRNTQYF. The CDR3 nucleotides read TGCGCCAGCAGCCAAGATCTGGTGAGAAATACGCAGTATTTT.

This clonotype was recorded many times. V usage is TRBV2 and J usage is TRBJ1-2, with D perhaps TRBD1 (6 bases). Germline CDR1 reads SNHLY; CDR2 reads FYNNEI. This CDR3 region has 16 residues. Deletions cut 2 bases from V and 4 bases from J, with 17 bases between. The CDR3, as DNA: TGTGCCAGCAGTGAATTCCCCGGGGGGCTCGGCTATGGCTACACCTTC. This sequence encodes CASSEFPGGLGYGYTF.

This clonotype was found a few times. The chain uses TRBV2 and TRBJ1-6; 8 bases fit TRBD1. Germline V gene lookup returns CDR1 SNHLY and CDR2 FYNNEI. CDR3 size: 16 residues. J was trimmed by 3 bases and V by 5 bases; bases with no gene match: 6. The CDR3 is CASSLRTGNYNSPLHF. CDR3 in DNA: TGTGCCAGCAGTCTACGGACAGGGAACTATAATTCACCCCTCCACTTT.

The genes are TRBV10-3 and TRBJ1-5, with D perhaps TRBD1 (6 bases). This CDR3 has 13 residues. Trimming removed 5 bases at V and 5 bases at J, with 10 bases between. Germline loops: CDR1 ENHRY, CDR2 SYGVKD. Written as DNA, the CDR3 is TGTGCCATCAGTAAACAGGGTGATCAGCCCCAGCATTTT. Translation: CAISKQGDQPQHF.

This clonotype has a single count. This chain joins TRBV7-9 and TRBJ1-2, with 9 bases lining up with TRBD1. V trimming: 9 bases; J trimming: 8 bases; junction bases outside the gene matches: 19. This CDR3 spans 16 amino acids. Germline loops: CDR1 SEHNR, CDR2 FQNEAQ (reference sequence). In DNA, the CDR3 is TGTGCCAGTAGTTCCTACCGGGACAGGGTTGTTCGGGGCTACACCTTC. This translates into CASSSYRDRVVRGYTF.

The CDR3 loop reads CAISRTGQGSEEQYF. The CDR3 DNA sequence: TGTGCCATCAGTCGAACGGGACAGGGAAGTGAAGAGCAGTACTTC. The chain couples TRBV10-3 to TRBJ2-7, with 9 bases identical to TRBD1. V was clipped by 5 bases and J by 7 bases; unmatched bases: 12. The CDR3 loop spans 15 amino acids. Germline CDR1 is ENHRY and CDR2 is SYGVKD.

The table lists this clonotype with many counts. The V call is TRBV20-1, the J call TRBJ1-1, with TRBD1 matching over 7 bases. Germline assignment: CDR1 DFQATT and CDR2 SNEGSKA (reference sequence). With 5 bases clipped from V and 3 bases from J, the junction kept 9 bases outside the gene matches. The CDR3 contains 14 residues. The CDR3 DNA reads as TGCAGTGCTGGAGCAGGGGGTAGGGACACTGAAGCTTTCTTT. It encodes CSAGAGGRDTEAFF.

At least ten counts were recorded for this clonotype. The chain uses TRBV7-9 and TRBJ2-3; 12 nucleotides agree with TRBD2. Losses at the gene ends were 5 bases for V and 2 bases for J; bases not matched to a gene: 5. This CDR3 region has 16 residues. Germline CDR1 reads SEHNR; CDR2 reads FQNEAQ (reference sequence). CDR3 loop: CASSPGLAGSTDTQYF. The CDR3 bases are TGTGCCAGCAGCCCGGGACTAGCGGGTTCCACAGATACGCAGTATTTT.

This clonotype came up many times. The rearrangement uses TRBV12-5 and TRBJ2-3; weak D call: TRBD2 (6 bases). Germline V gene data show CDR1 as LGHNT and CDR2 as FRNRAP. Trimming left V 3 bases short and J 2 bases short, with 9 bases between. The CDR3 has 14 amino acids. The CDR3 DNA reads as TGTGCTAGTGGTTTAAGGAGGGACACAGATACGCAGTATTTT. It specifies CASGLRRDTDTQYF.

V usage is TRBV27 and J usage is TRBJ1-4; a possible D gene is TRBD1 (6 bases). Germline loops: CDR1 MNHEY, CDR2 SMNVEV (reference sequence). This CDR3 has 11 amino acids. The V and J ends lost 2 bases and 13 bases respectively, with 8 bases between them. CDR3 coding DNA: TGTGCCAGCAGTTTAGGGGGCGGACTGTTTTTT. Amino acids: CASSLGGGLFF.

The sample holds many counts of this clonotype. The chain links TRBV5-4 to TRBJ2-3; 7 bases align to TRBD1. This CDR3 spans 16 amino acids. The germline gives CDR1 SGHNT, CDR2 YYREEE (reference sequence). Trimming cost V 4 bases and J 1 base; bases outside gene matches: 9. The CDR3 DNA reads as TGTGCCAGCAGCCAGGAAGGGGGCGGAGGCACAGATACGCAGTATTTT. Translated, it gives CASSQEGGGGTDTQYF.

This clonotype was detected ten times or more. This chain connects TRBV28 to TRBJ2-7; a possible D gene is TRBD2 (5 bases). The CDR3 has 15 amino acids. Germline CDR1 is MDHEN and CDR2 is SYDVKM. V was cut by 7 bases and J by 5 bases, with 21 bases left in between. The CDR3 DNA sequence: TGTGCCAGCACCGACATGCCGCGGGCATCTGACGAGCAGTACTTC. Its protein product is CASTDMPRASDEQYF. Full variable domain (outside the CDR3, taken from reference TRBV28 and TRBJ2-7): DVKVTQSSRYLVKRTGEKVFLECVQDMDHENMFWYRQDPGLGLRLIYFSYDVKMKEKGDIPEGYSVSREKKERFSLILESASTNQTSMYLCASTDMPRASDEQYFGPGTRLTVT.

Ten or more counts support this clonotype. V usage is TRBV7-9 and J usage is TRBJ2-7; D could derive from TRBD1 or TRBD2 (6 bases each). Trimming left V 4 bases short and J 7 bases short, with 23 bases between. Germline-derived CDR1 and CDR2 are SEHNR and FQNEAQ (reference sequence). The CDR3 is made up of 16 amino acids. The CDR3 coding sequence is TGTGCCAGCAGCTCCTGGGGGCAGAAGCGGGCTTGGGAGCAGTACTTC. This gives the protein CASSSWGQKRAWEQYF.